The clone carrying this TCR beta chain was picked up many times. Its antigen remains unidentified. The data belong to a study of neurological immune-mediated disorders. Overall study results and limits: The multiple sclerosis repertoire cluster had no association with any clinical or MRI feature. The repertoires of 18 of 34 multiple sclerosis patients fell into one related-CDR3 cluster (a possible signature) under phylogenetic grouping.

5'RACE with 10-nucleotide random UMIs generated the cDNA. TCRdb re-called the 5' RACE reads with MiXCR, one entry per CDR3 protein. The top ten hold 9.2% of the sample, which has under 35,000 distinct CDR3 sequences, roughly 1.6% seen once. Losses at the gene ends were 3 bases for V and 4 bases for J; bases not matched to a gene: 7. The CDR3 contains 15 residues. Germline CDR1 DFQATT, CDR2 SNEGSKA (reference sequence). This receptor was taken from a woman in her twenties or thirties with multiple sclerosis. Sequenced input: PBMCs. This chain joins TRBV20-1 and TRBJ2-3, with TRBD2 matching over 10 bases. CDR3 nucleotides: TGCAGTGCTAGGAAAGCGGGGGGGCGTTCAGATACGCAGTATTTT. Translated, it gives CSARKAGGRSDTQYF.